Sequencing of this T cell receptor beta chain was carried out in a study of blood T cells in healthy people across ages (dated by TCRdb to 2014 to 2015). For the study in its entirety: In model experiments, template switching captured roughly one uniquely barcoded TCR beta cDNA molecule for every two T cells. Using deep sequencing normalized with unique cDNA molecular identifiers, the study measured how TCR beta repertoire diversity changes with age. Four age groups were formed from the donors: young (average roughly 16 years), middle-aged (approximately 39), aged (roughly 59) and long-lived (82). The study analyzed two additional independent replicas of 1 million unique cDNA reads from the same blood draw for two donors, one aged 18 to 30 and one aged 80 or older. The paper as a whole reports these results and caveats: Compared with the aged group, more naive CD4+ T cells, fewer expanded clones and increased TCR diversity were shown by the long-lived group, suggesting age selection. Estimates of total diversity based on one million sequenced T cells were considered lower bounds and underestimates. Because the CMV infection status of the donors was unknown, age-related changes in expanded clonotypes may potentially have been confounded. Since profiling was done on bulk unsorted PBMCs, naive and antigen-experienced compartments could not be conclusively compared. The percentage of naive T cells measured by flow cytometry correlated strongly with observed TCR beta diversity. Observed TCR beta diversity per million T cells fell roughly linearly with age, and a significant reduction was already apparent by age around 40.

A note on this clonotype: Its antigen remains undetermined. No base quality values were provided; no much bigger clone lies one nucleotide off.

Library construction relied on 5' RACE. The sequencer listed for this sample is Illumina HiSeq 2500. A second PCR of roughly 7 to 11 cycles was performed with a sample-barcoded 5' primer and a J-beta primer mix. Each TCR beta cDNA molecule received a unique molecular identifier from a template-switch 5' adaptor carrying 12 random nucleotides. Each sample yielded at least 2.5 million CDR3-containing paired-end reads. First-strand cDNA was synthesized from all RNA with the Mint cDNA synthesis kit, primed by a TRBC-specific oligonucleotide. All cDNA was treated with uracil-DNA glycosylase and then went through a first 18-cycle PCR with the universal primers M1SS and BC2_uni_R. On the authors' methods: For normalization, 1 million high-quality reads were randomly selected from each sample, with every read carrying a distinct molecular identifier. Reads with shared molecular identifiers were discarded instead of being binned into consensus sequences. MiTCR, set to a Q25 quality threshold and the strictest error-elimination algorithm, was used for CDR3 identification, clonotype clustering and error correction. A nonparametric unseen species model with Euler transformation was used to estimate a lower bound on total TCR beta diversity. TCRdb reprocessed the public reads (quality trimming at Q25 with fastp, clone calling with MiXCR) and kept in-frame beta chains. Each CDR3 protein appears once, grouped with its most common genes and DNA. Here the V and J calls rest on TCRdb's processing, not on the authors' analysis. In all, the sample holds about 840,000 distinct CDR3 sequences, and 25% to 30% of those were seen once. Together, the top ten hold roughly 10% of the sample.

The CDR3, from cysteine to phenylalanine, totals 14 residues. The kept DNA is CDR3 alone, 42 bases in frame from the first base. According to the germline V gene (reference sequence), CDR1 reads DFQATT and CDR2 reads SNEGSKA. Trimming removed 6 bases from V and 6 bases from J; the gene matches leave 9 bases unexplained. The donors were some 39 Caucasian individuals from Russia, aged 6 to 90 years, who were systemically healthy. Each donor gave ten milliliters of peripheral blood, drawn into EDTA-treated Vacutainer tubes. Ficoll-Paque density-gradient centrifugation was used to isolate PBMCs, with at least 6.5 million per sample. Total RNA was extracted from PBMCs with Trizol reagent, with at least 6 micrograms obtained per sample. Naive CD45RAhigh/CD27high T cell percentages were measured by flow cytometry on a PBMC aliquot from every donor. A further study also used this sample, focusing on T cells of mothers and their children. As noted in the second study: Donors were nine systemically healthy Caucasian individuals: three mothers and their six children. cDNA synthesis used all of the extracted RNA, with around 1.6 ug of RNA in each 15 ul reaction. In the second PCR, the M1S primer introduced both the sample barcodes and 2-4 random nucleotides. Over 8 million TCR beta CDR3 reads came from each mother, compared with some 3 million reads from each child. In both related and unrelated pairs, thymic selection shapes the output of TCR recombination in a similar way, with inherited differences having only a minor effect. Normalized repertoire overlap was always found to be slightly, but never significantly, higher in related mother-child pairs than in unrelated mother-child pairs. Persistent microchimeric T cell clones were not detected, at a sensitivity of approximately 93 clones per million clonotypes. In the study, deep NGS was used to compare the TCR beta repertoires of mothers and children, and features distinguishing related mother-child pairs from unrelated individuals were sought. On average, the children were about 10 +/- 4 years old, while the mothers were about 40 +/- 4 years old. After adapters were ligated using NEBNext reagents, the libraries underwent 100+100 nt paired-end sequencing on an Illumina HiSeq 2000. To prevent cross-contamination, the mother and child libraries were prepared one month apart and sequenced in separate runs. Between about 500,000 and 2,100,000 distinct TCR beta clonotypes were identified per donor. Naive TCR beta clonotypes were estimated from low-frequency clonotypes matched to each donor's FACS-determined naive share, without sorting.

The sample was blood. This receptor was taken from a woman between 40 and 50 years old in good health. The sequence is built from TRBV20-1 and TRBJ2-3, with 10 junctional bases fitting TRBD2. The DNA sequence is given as TGCAGTGCGAGGCTAGCGGGGGAGGGGGATACGCAGTATTTT. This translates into CSARLAGEGDTQYF.